This T cell receptor beta chain was sequenced for a study of cytomegalovirus exposure and HLA in healthy donors. Study results and caveats: A few CMV-associated chains proved CMV antigen-specific in vitro. Later analysis identified a missense DCLRE1C variant that was linked to TCR beta V- and J-gene trimming.

As for the donors, each was a healthy bone marrow donor. Comments on this clone: As yet, its antigen is unknown. Different DNA sequences within this sample yield the same CDR3.

The CDR3 has 16 residues. Trimming cost V 6 bases and J 3 bases, with 20 bases left between them. Germline V gene data show CDR1 as ENHRY and CDR2 as SYGVKD. 60 Vbeta and 13 Jbeta primers were used in PCR. Assay: immunoSEQ multiplex PCR; the TCRdb copy retains only in-frame clones and omits some. The sample carries about 160,000 clones, 82% recorded once. The sequence derives from a male donor in good health and CMV-seronegative. The chain employs TRBV10-3 and TRBJ1-1; the D is unclear. Sequenced sample: PBMCs. This chain's CDR3 is CAISLQKVGVDTEAFF. The CDR3 DNA reads TGTGCCATCAGCTTACAGAAGGTCGGTGTGGACACTGAAGCTTTCTTT.